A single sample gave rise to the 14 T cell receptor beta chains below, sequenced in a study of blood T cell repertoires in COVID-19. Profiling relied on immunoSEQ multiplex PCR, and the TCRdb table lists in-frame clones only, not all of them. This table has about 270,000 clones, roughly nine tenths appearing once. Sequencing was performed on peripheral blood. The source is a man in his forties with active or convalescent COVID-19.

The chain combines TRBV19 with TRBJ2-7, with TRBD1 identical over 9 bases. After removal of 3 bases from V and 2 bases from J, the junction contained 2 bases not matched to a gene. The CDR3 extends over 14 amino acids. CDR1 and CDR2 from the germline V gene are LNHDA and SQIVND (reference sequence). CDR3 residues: CASSMGTGPYEQYF. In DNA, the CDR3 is TGTGCCAGTAGTATGGGGACAGGGCCCTACGAGCAGTACTTC.

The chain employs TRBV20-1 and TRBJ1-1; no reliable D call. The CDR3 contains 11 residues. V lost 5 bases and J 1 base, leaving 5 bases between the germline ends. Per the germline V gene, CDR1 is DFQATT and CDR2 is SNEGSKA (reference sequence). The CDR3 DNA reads TGCAGTGCTGCCAGGAACACTGAAGCTTTCTTT. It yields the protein CSAARNTEAFF.

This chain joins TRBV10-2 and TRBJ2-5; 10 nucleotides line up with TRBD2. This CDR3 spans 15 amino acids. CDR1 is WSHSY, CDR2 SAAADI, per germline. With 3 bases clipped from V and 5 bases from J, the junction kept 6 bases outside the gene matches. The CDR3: CASSEPAGGQETQYF. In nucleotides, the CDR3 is TGCGCCAGCAGTGAACCAGCGGGGGGGCAGGAGACCCAGTACTTC.

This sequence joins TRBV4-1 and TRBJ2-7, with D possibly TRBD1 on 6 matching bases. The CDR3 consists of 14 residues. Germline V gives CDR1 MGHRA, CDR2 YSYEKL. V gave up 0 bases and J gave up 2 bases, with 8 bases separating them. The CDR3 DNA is TGCGCCAGCAGCCAAGAGGCAGGGGCCTACGAGCAGTACTTC. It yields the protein CASSQEAGAYEQYF.

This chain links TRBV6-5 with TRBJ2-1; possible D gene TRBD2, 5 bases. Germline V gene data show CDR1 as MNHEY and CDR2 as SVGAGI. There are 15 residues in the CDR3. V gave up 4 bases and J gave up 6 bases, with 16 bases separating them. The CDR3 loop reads CASSWASGSRNEQFF. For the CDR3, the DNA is TGTGCCAGCAGTTGGGCCAGCGGATCTCGCAATGAGCAGTTCTTC.

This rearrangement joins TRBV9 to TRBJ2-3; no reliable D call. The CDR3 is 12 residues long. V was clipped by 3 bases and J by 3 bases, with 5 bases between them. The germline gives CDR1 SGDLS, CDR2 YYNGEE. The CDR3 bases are TGTGCCAGCAGCGCGCGGACAGATACGCAGTATTTT. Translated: CASSARTDTQYF.

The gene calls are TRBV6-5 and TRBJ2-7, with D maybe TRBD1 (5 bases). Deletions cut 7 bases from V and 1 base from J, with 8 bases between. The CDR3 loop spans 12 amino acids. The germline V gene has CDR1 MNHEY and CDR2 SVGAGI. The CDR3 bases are TGTGCCAGCACGAGGACATCCTACGAGCAGTACTTC. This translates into CASTRTSYEQYF.

The DNA for the CDR3 is TGTGCCTGGAGTGTAAGGGCAGGGGCATCAGCTTTCTTT. This codes for CAWSVRAGASAFF. V gene TRBV30 combines with J gene TRBJ1-1; TRBD1 might be the D (6 bases). Trimming took off 0 bases at V and 10 bases at J, with 15 bases between the two ends. Germline CDR1 reads GTSNPN; CDR2 reads SVGIG (reference sequence). This CDR3 is 13 amino acids long. Combining the CDR3 with reference TRBV30 and TRBJ1-1 gives the whole variable domain SQTIHQWPATLVQPVGSPLSLECTVEGTSNPNLYWYRQAAGRGLQLLFYSVGIGQISSEVPQNLSASRPQDRQFILSSKKLLLSDSGFYLCAWSVRAGASAFFGQGTRLTVV.

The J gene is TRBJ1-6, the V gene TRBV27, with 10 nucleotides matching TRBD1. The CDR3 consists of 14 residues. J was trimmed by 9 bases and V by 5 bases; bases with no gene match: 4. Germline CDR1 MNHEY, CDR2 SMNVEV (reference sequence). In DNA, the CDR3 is TGTGCCAGCAGTAGAGACAGGGGGCTTTCACCCCTCCACTTT. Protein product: CASSRDRGLSPLHF.

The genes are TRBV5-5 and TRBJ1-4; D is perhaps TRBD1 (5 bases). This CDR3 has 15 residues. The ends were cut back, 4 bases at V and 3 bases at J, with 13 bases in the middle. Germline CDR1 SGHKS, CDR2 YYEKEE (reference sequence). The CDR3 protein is CASSIPTASNEKLFF. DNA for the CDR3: TGTGCCAGCAGCATACCGACAGCCTCTAATGAAAAACTGTTTTTT.

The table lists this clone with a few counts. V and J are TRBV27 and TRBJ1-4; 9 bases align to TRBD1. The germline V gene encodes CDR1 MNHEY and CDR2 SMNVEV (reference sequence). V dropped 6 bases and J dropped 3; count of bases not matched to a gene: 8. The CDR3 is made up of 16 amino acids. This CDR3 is CASRLTGGYANEKLFF. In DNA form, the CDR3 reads TGTGCCAGCAGACTTACAGGGGGCTATGCTAATGAAAAACTGTTTTTT. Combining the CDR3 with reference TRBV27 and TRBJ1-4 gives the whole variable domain EAQVTQNPRYLITVTGKKLTVTCSQNMNHEYMSWYRQDPGLGLRQIYYSMNVEVTDKGDVPEGYKVSRKEKRNFPLILESPSPNQTSLYFCASRLTGGYANEKLFFGSGTQLSVL.

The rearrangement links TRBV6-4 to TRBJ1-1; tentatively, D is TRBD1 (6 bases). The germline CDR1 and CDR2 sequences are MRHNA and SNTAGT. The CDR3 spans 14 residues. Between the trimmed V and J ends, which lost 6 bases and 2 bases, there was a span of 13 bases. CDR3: CASREQGTNTEAFF. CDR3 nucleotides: TGTGCCAGCAGAGAACAGGGTACAAACACTGAAGCTTTCTTT.

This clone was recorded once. Here the CDR3 DNA reads TGTGCCAGCAGCTTCCGCAGGGATGAAAAACTGTTTTTT. This sequence encodes CASSFRRDEKLFF. The rearrangement links TRBV11-2 to TRBJ1-4, with D possibly TRBD1 on 5 matching bases. The CDR3 loop spans 13 amino acids. The germline CDR1 and CDR2 sequences are SGHAT and FQNNGV. V lost 3 bases and J lost 6, with 8 bases in between.

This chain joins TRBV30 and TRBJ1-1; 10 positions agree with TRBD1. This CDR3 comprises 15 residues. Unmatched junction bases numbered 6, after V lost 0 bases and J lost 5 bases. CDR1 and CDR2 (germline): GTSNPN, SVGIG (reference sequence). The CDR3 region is CAWSVWDRGDTEAFF. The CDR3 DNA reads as TGTGCCTGGAGTGTCTGGGACAGGGGAGATACTGAAGCTTTCTTT.